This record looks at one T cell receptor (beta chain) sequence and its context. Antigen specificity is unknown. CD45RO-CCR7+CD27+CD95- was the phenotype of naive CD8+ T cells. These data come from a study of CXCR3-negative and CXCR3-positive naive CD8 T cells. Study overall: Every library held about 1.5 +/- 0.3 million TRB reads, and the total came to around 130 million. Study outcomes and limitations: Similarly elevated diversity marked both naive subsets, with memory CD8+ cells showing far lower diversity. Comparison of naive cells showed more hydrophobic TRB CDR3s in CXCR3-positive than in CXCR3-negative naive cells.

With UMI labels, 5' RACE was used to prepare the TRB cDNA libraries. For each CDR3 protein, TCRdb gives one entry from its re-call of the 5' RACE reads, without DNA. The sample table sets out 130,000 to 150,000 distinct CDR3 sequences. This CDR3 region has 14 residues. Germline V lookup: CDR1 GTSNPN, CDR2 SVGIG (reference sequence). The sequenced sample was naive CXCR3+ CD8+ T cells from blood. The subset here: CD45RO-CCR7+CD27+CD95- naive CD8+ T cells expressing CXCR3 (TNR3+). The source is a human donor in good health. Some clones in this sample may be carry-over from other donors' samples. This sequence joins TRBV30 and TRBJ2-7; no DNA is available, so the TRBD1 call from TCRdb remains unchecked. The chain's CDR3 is CAWSADSFSYEQYF. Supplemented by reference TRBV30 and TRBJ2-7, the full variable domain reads SQTIHQWPATLVQPVGSPLSLECTVEGTSNPNLYWYRQAAGRGLQLLFYSVGIGQISSEVPQNLSASRPQDRQFILSSKKLLLSDSGFYLCAWSADSFSYEQYFGPGTRLTVT.